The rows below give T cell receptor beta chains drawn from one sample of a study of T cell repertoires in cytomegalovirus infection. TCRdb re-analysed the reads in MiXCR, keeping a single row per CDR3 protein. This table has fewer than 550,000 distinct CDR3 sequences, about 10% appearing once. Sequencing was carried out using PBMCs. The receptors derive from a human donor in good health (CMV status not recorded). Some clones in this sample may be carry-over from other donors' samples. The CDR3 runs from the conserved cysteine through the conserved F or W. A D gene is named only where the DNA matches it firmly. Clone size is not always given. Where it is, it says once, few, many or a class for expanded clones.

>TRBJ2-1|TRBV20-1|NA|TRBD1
TGCGGGGGGACAGGGGGAGGTGACCGCAATGAGCAGTTCTTC
CGGTGGGDRNEQFF
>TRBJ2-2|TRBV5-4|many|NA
TGTGCCAGCAGCTTGGCATCTGCCGGGGAGCTGTTTTTT
CASSLASAGELFF
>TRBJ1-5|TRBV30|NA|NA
TGTGCCTGGAGTGGAAGCGTCAATCAGCCCCAGCATTTT
CAWSGSVNQPQHF
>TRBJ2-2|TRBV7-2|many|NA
TGTGCCAGCAGTAAAACGGGGGCCGGGGAGCTGTTTTTT
CASSKTGAGELFF
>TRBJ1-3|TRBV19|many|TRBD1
TGTGCCACTCGGGACAGGAGGAGGGACACCATATATTTT
CATRDRRRDTIYF
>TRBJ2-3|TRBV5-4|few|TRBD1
TGTGCCAGCAGCTCCCGACAGGGCGCAGATACGCAGTATTTT
CASSSRQGADTQYF
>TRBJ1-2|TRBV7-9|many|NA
TGTGCCAGCACCCCGGAGGGGAACTATGGCTACACCTTC
CASTPEGNYGYTF
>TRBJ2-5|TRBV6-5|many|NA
TGTGCCAGCAGTTCAAGGGGCGCGGAAAAGACCCAGTACTTC
CASSSRGAEKTQYF
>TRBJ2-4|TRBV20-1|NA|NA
TGCAGTGCTAGAGGACCTAGTCGCCTCGCTTTGAACATTCAGTACTTC
CSARGPSRLALNIQYF
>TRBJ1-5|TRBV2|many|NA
TGTGCCAGCAAGCAGGGGATGTGGCAGCCCCAGCATTTT
CASKQGMWQPQHF
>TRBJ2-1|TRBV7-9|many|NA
TGTGCCAGCAGCTTAGGTGTAGCTTATGAGCAGTTCTTC
CASSLGVAYEQFF
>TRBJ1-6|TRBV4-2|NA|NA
TGTGCCAGCAGCCAAGATCAGAGTCGGGCTCCCCTCCACTTT
CASSQDQSRAPLHF
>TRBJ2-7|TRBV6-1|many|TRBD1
TGTGCCAGCAGTGAACGGGACAGGGACGAGCAGTACTTC
CASSERDRDEQYF
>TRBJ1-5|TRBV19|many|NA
TGTGCCAGTAGTATAAGAAGGCAGACAGATCAGCCCCAGCATTTT
CASSIRRQTDQPQHF
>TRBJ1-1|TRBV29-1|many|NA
TGCAGCGTTGCCCCCGAAGCTTTCTTT
CSVAPEAFF
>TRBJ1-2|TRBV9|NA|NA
TGTGCCAGCAGCGGTGACAGGCTCGATGGCTATGGCTACACCTTC
CASSGDRLDGYGYTF
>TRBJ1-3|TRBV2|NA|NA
TGTGCCAGCAAGGCAGTAGGGGGAAACACCATATATTTT
CASKAVGGNTIYF
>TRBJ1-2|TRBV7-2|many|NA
TGTGCCAGCAGCTTAGTCCAACAGGTCTATGGCTACACCTTC
CASSLVQQVYGYTF
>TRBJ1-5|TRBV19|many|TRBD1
TGTGCCAGCAGTCCTGACAGGGGTCTAAATCAGCCCCAGCATTTT
CASSPDRGLNQPQHF
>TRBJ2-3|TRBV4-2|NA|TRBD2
TGTGCCAGCAGCCCCCGGGCTAGCGGGAGGGCGACAGATACGCAGTATTTT
CASSPRASGRATDTQYF
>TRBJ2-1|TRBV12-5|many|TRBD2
TGTGCTAGTGGTGTTCCGGGACTAGCGTTCAATGAGCAGTTCTTC
CASGVPGLAFNEQFF
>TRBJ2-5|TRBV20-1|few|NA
TGCAGTGCCCTCGAGTCGGCGGGGCGCGGGGAGACCCAGTACTTC
CSALESAGRGETQYF
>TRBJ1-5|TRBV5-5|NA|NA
TGTGCCAGCAGCCCCCTCGGAGGTGATGCGAGCAATCAGCCCCAGCATTTT
CASSPLGGDASNQPQHF
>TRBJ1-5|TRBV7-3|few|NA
TGTGCCAGCAGCTTTGGTGGCAGGCGTAGCAATCAGCCCCAGCATTTT
CASSFGGRRSNQPQHF
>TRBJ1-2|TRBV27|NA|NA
TGTGCCAGCAGTTTATTCGGGCAGCTCAACTATGGCTACACCTTC
CASSLFGQLNYGYTF
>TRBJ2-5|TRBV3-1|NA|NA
TGTGCCAGCAGCCCCTTCCTGAGCGGAGAGACCCAGTACTTC
CASSPFLSGETQYF
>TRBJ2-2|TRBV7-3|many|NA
TGTGCCAGCAGCTTAATGGGAGAAAACACCGGGGAGCTGTTTTTT
CASSLMGENTGELFF
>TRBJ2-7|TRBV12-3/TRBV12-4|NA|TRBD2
TGTGCCAGCAGTTCGGAGCGGGAGTTCTACGAGCAGTACTTC
CASSSEREFYEQYF
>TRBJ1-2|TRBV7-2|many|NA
TGTGCCAGCAGCCCCAACTTGGATGGCTACACCTTC
CASSPNLDGYTF